The text below deals with one T cell receptor beta chain. What it binds is not known. The data stem from a study of CD8 T cells in Susac syndrome. An amount of RNA that ranged from about 0.45 to 1 ug was reverse transcribed with random hexamers. TCR beta CDR3 was amplified by immunoSEQ covering 54 Vbeta and 13 Jbeta. A single record per CDR3 protein comes from TCRdb applying MiXCR to the immunoSEQ multiplex PCR reads. The table lists about 400,000 distinct CDR3 sequences, around 83% of them singletons. The study's findings and limits: Only a relatively small number of individuals were included in the TCR sequencing and HLA analysis.

This CDR3 has 13 residues. Looked up from germline, CDR1 is SGHNT and CDR2 is YYREEE (reference sequence). The V and J ends lost 3 bases and 5 bases respectively, with 9 bases between them. The sequenced sample was CD8+ T cells from PBMCs. V usage is TRBV5-4 and J usage is TRBJ2-1, with D perhaps being TRBD1 or TRBD2 (5 bases each). This TCR derives from a human donor with multiple sclerosis. The CDR3 region is CASSWGRDNEQFF. The CDR3 DNA reads as TGTGCCAGCAGCTGGGGACGGGACAATGAGCAGTTCTTC. Combining the CDR3 with reference TRBV5-4 and TRBJ2-1 gives the whole variable domain ETGVTQSPTHLIKTRGQQVTLRCSSQSGHNTVSWYQQALGQGPQFIFQYYREEENGRGNFPPRFSGLQFPNYSSELNVNALELDDSALYLCASSWGRDNEQFFGPGTRLTVL.